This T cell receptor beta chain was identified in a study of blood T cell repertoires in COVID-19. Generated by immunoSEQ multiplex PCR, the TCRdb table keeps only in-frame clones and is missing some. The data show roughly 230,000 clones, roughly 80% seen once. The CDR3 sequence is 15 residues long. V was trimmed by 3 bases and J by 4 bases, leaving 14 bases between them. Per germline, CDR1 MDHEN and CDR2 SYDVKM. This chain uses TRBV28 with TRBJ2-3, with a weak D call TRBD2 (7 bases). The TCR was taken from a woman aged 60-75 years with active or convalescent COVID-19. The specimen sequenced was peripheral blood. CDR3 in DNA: TGTGCCAGCAGTTTCCTGTGGGGGGGCGCAGATACGCAGTATTTT. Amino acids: CASSFLWGGADTQYF. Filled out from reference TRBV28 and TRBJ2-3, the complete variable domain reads DVKVTQSSRYLVKRTGEKVFLECVQDMDHENMFWYRQDPGLGLRLIYFSYDVKMKEKGDIPEGYSVSREKKERFSLILESASTNQTSMYLCASSFLWGGADTQYFGPGTRLTVL.